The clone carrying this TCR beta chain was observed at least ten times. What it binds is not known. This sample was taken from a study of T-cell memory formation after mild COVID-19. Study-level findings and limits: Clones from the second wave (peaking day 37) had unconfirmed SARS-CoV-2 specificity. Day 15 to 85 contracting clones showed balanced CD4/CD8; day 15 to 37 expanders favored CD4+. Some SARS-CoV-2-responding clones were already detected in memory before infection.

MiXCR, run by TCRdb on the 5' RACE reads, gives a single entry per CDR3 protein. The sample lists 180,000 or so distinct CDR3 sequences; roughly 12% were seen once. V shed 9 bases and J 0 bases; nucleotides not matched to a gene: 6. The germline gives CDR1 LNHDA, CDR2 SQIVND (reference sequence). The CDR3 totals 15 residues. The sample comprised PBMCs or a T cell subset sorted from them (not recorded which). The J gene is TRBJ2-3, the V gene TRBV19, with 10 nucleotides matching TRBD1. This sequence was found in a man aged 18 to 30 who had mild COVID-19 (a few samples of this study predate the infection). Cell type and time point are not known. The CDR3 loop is CASRDRGPSTDTQYF. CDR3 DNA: TGTGCCAGCCGGGACAGGGGTCCTAGCACAGATACGCAGTATTTT.